This passage covers 22 T cell receptor beta chains from one sample sequenced in a study of T cell repertoires in cytomegalovirus infection. No cognate antigen is known for these TCRs. TCRdb analysed the reads with MiXCR anew, one entry per CDR3 protein. The table lists 450,000 to 550,000 distinct CDR3 sequences, under 45% of them singletons, with about two fifths in the top ten. The sample consisted of cultured PBMCs, taken from culture after CMV antigen stimulation. Every receptor here comes from a human donor in good health (CMV status not recorded). Some clones in this sample may be carry-over from other donors' samples.

The rearrangement links TRBV28 to TRBJ1-2, with D perhaps TRBD1 (5 bases). CDR3 size: 15 residues. The germline gives CDR1 MDHEN, CDR2 SYDVKM. V lost 2 bases, J lost 8 bases, and 18 bases lay in between. DNA for the CDR3: TGTGCCAGCAGTTTACCGGGGACTTGGGGGGTAGGCTACACCTTC. Its translation: CASSLPGTWGVGYTF.

The chain is built from TRBV28 and TRBJ2-7; 11 nucleotides agree with TRBD1. Germline V gives CDR1 MDHEN, CDR2 SYDVKM. J gave up 3 bases and V 3 bases, and 4 bases lay outside the gene matches. The CDR3 sequence is 15 residues long. The CDR3 protein is CASSLAGQGGYEQYF. In DNA, the CDR3 is TGTGCCAGCAGTTTGGCGGGACAGGGGGGCTACGAGCAGTACTTC.

Regarding this clonotype: A much larger clone sits a single nucleotide away, making a read error possible. The chain links TRBV7-2 to TRBJ2-3; 14 bases match TRBD2. CDR3 length: 15 residues. From germline, CDR1 is SGHTA and CDR2 FQGNSA. This CDR3 reads CAGSRGLAGADTQYF. The CDR3 coding sequence is TGTGCCGGCAGCCGGGGACTAGCGGGGGCGGATACGCAGTATTTT.

This clonotype was recorded a few times. This rearrangement joins TRBV12-3 or TRBV12-4 to TRBJ2-3, with 9 nucleotides matching TRBD1. Germline trimming cut 6 bases from V and 1 base from J; bases unmatched to any gene: 5. This CDR3 comprises 15 residues. CDR3 residues: CASRRTGEGTDTQYF. The CDR3 bases are TGTGCCAGCAGGCGGACAGGGGAGGGCACAGATACGCAGTATTTT.

This rearrangement joins TRBV20-1 to TRBJ2-7; TRBD2 matches 8 bases. This CDR3 contains 13 residues. V shed 5 bases, J shed 7 bases, and the junction held 10 bases outside the gene matches. The germline CDR1 and CDR2 sequences are DFQATT and SNEGSKA (reference sequence). The CDR3 nucleotides are TGCAGTGCTGGGGCTAGCGGGCGGAGGGAGCAGTACTTC. As protein: CSAGASGRREQYF.

The chain uses TRBV7-2 and TRBJ2-3, with TRBD2 matching 7 bases. V trimming: 8 bases; J trimming: 0 bases; junction bases outside the gene matches: 17. CDR3 length: 18 residues. Per the germline V gene, CDR1 is SGHTA and CDR2 is FQGNSA. The CDR3 sequence is CASASLGGEVTSTDTQYF. The CDR3 nucleotides read TGTGCCAGCGCCTCCCTGGGGGGGGAGGTTACTAGCACAGATACGCAGTATTTT.

The V gene is TRBV20-1, the J gene TRBJ2-3, with 7 bases matching TRBD1. V gave up 5 bases and J gave up 3 bases; unmatched junction bases: 5. CDR3 length: 13 residues. Germline V gene sequence: CDR1 DFQATT, CDR2 SNEGSKA (reference sequence). This CDR3 reads CSALPTGTDTQYF. The CDR3 DNA is TGCAGTGCTCTTCCGACAGGGACAGATACGCAGTATTTT.

There are a few counts of this clonotype. The V call is TRBV7-6, the J call TRBJ2-5, with TRBD2 identical over 8 bases. J lost 4 bases, V lost 3 bases, and 7 bases had no gene match. Per germline, CDR1 SGHVS and CDR2 FNYEAQ. CDR3 size: 15 residues. The CDR3 reads CASSLGDRGGETQYF. CDR3 sequence (DNA): TGTGCCAGCAGCTTGGGGGATCGGGGGGGAGAGACCCAGTACTTC.

This sequence joins TRBV7-9 and TRBJ2-7; the match to TRBD2 covers 11 bases. The V and J ends lost 5 bases and 6 bases, in that order; junction bases with no gene match: 6. The CDR3 consists of 14 residues. Germline loops: CDR1 SEHNR, CDR2 FQNEAQ (reference sequence). The CDR3, as DNA: TGTGCCAGCAGCCGCCCCGGGACTAGCGGCGAGCAGTACTTC. Translating it yields CASSRPGTSGEQYF.

This clonotype was detected only a few times. The rearrangement joins TRBV12-3 or TRBV12-4 to TRBJ2-1; unclear D gene. The CDR3 has 14 amino acids. The V end lost 8 bases, the J end lost 6 bases, and 17 bases lay between the germline ends. CDR3 bases: TGTGCCAGCCGCCCCGTAACAGCTATCAATGAGCAGTTCTTC. It yields the protein CASRPVTAINEQFF.

This rearrangement joins TRBV24-1 to TRBJ2-1, with 7 bases that match TRBD1. The CDR3 extends over 16 amino acids. Trimming removed 4 bases from V and 7 bases from J; junction bases left unmatched: 12. Germline V gives CDR1 KGHDR, CDR2 SFDVKD. This CDR3 is CATSEGTAFRGNEQFF. The CDR3 nucleotides read TGTGCCACCAGTGAAGGGACAGCTTTCCGAGGGAATGAGCAGTTCTTC.

This sequence joins TRBV28 and TRBJ2-3; the D gene is possibly TRBD2 (7 bases). Germline V gene sequence: CDR1 MDHEN, CDR2 SYDVKM. The CDR3 length is 13 residues. Trimming removed 6 bases from V and 3 bases from J, with 10 bases in between. The CDR3 sequence: CASRGGATDTQYF. CDR3 DNA: TGTGCCAGCAGAGGGGGGGCTACAGATACGCAGTATTTT.

This chain joins TRBV6-1 and TRBJ1-1; 9 bases match TRBD1. Germline V gene sequence: CDR1 MNHNS, CDR2 SASEGT. V gave up 6 bases and J gave up 0 bases; unmatched junction bases: 8. The CDR3 sequence is 16 residues long. The CDR3: CASSTGGRGMNTEAFF. The CDR3, as DNA: TGTGCCAGCAGCACAGGGGGCCGCGGGATGAACACTGAAGCTTTCTTT.

For this clonotype: At one end, the junction sequence differs from germline, possibly due to a read error. The rearrangement links TRBV4-1 to TRBJ2-7, with D uncertain. Per the germline V gene, CDR1 is MGHRA and CDR2 is YSYEKL. The CDR3 is 13 amino acids. As DNA, the CDR3 is TGTGCCAGCAGCCAAGAGGCTGGTCGCGAGCAGTACTTC. This translates into CASSQEAGREQYF.

The gene calls are TRBV7-9 and TRBJ2-3; D remains ambiguous. The CDR3 is 12 amino acids. The germline V gene has CDR1 SEHNR and CDR2 FQNEAQ (reference sequence). V was cut by 5 bases and J by 5 bases, with 8 bases left in between. Here the CDR3 DNA reads TGTGCCAGCAGCCCGGAGATAGATACGCAGTATTTT. It codes for CASSPEIDTQYF.

The chain recombines TRBV6-8 with TRBJ2-3, with D uncertain. Germline V gene lookup returns CDR1 MNHGY and CDR2 SAAAGT. V was cut by 2 bases and J by 6 bases, with 15 bases left in between. This CDR3 is built from 15 residues. CDR3 coding DNA: TGTGCCAGCAGTTACGGTGAAAACCGGGTCGATACGCAGTATTTT. Protein: CASSYGENRVDTQYF.

This clonotype occurred once. CDR3 residues: CASSVASGVDTQYF. The CDR3 DNA reads as TGTGCCAGCAGTGTGGCTAGCGGGGTTGATACGCAGTATTTT. The chain joins TRBV6-6 to TRBJ2-3; 9 nucleotides align to TRBD2. J gave up 6 bases and V 5 bases, and 6 bases lay outside the gene matches. In germline, CDR1 is MNHNY, CDR2 SVGAGI (reference sequence). The CDR3 contains 14 residues.

This chain connects TRBV7-6 to TRBJ2-7; D is possibly TRBD2 (5 bases). Between the trimmed V and J ends, which lost 4 bases and 2 bases, there was a span of 12 bases. CDR3 length: 14 residues. The germline CDR1 and CDR2 sequences are SGHVS and FNYEAQ. CDR3 in amino acids: CASSSKLDAYEQYF. The CDR3 DNA follows: TGTGCCAGCAGCTCTAAACTAGACGCCTACGAGCAGTACTTC.

The chain has TRBV27 and TRBJ2-7; D unresolved. V lost 0 bases and J 1 base, leaving 7 bases between the germline ends. Germline V lookup: CDR1 MNHEY, CDR2 SMNVEV (reference sequence). The CDR3 totals 14 residues. Written as DNA, the CDR3 is TGTGCCAGCAGTTTATCAGAAACATCCTACGAGCAGTACTTC. Translating gives CASSLSETSYEQYF.

V gene TRBV7-9 combines with J gene TRBJ1-4; D call uncertain. The germline V gene encodes CDR1 SEHNR and CDR2 FQNEAQ (reference sequence). This CDR3 contains 11 residues. Trimming removed 7 bases at V and 8 bases at J, with 8 bases between. The CDR3 DNA reads as TGTGCCAGCACCTTTAGGGAAAAACTGTTTTTT. Its translation: CASTFREKLFF.

The chain couples TRBV6-7 to TRBJ1-1, with D uncertain. TRBV6-7 is an open reading frame, and its role is uncertain. Trimming took 6 bases from V and 11 from J, leaving 13 bases between them. The CDR3 runs 11 residues. This CDR3 reads CASRVRYRAFF. CDR3 DNA sequence: TGTGCCAGCAGGGTGAGATATAGGGCTTTCTTT.

This clonotype was recorded a few times. This rearrangement joins TRBV7-6 to TRBJ2-3; perhaps TRBD2 as D (5 bases). Trimming removed 4 bases from V and 0 bases from J, with 14 bases in between. Per the germline V gene, CDR1 is SGHVS and CDR2 is FNYEAQ. The CDR3 covers 16 residues. CDR3 amino acids: CASSSSAAASTDTQYF. DNA for the CDR3: TGTGCCAGCAGCTCCTCGGCAGCGGCTAGCACAGATACGCAGTATTTT. Full variable domain (rest looked up from reference TRBV7-6 and TRBJ2-3): GAGVSQSPRYKVTKRGQDVALRCDPISGHVSLYWYRQALGQGPEFLTYFNYEAQQDKSGLPNDRFSAERPEGSISTLTIQRTEQRDSAMYRCASSSSAAASTDTQYFGPGTRLTVL.